Below are 8 T cell receptor beta chains sequenced from a single sample in a study of control samples from healthy donors and cancer patients (TCRdb year 2020). The library was prepared using the immunoSEQ multiplex PCR assay. TCRdb retrieved this table from immuneACCESS and kept in-frame rearrangements only. Not all clones are present; in checked studies, unresolved V genes account for under half, and no reason is known for the remainder. The sample profile shows fewer than 300,000 clones; roughly 87% of them were found once. The ten largest account for 10% to 15% of the sample. Material for sequencing was PBMCs. All receptors derive from a woman aged 55-70 years with lung cancer.

Here the CDR3 DNA reads TGTGCCAGCAGCTTCGGGACAGGGTGGGAAAAACTGTTTTTT. This translates into CASSFGTGWEKLFF. The gene calls are TRBV7-8 and TRBJ1-4; 9 nucleotides line up with TRBD1. This CDR3 has 14 residues. J gave up 8 bases and V 3 bases, and 4 bases lay outside the gene matches. Germline V lookup: CDR1 SGHVS, CDR2 FQNEAQ.

CDR3 protein: CASSSGQGVSEQYF. CDR3 coding DNA: TGTGCCAGCAGCTCGGGACAGGGGGTGTCCGAGCAGTACTTC. The chain links TRBV7-9 to TRBJ2-7; TRBD1 agrees at 11 bases. The length of the CDR3 is 14 residues. Germline-derived CDR1 and CDR2 are SEHNR and FQNEAQ (reference sequence). Trimming at V came to 4 bases and at J to 6 bases, leaving 5 bases not matched to a gene. The whole variable domain, filled in from reference TRBV7-9 and TRBJ2-7, reads DTGVSQNPRHKITKRGQNVTFRCDPISEHNRLYWYRQTLGQGPEFLTYFQNEAQLEKSRLLSDRFSAERPKGSFSTLEIQRTEQGDSAMYLCASSSGQGVSEQYFGPGTRLTVT.

The chain couples TRBV2 to TRBJ1-2; weak D call: TRBD1 (5 bases). V was pared by 8 bases and J by 7 bases, with 17 bases between. Germline V lookup: CDR1 SNHLY, CDR2 FYNNEI. The length of the CDR3 is 13 residues. The CDR3 is CASGGERGSGYTF. The CDR3 nucleotides read TGTGCCAGCGGGGGAGAACGGGGAAGTGGCTACACCTTC.

CDR3 coding DNA: TGTGCCAGCAGCCAAGGGCCCGGTTACACTGAAGCTTTCTTT. Translation: CASSQGPGYTEAFF. J is TRBJ1-1 and V is TRBV3-1 (or the pseudogene TRBV3-2); D not resolved. The V gene lost 1 base and the J gene lost 3 bases, with 9 bases spanning the gap. Germline values: CDR1 LGHDT, CDR2 YNNKEL (reference sequence). The CDR3 is 14 amino acids.

The V call is TRBV3-1 (or the pseudogene TRBV3-2), the J call TRBJ2-3; unclear D gene. V was trimmed by 2 bases and J by 6 bases, leaving 6 bases between them. Germline CDR1 LGHDT, CDR2 YNNKEL (reference sequence). The CDR3 has 12 amino acids. The CDR3 here is CASSQNGDTQYF. The CDR3 region has the DNA TGTGCCAGCAGCCAAAATGGGGATACGCAGTATTTT.

The rearrangement joins TRBV6-5 to TRBJ2-1, with D uncertain. This CDR3 is 11 amino acids long. CDR1 and CDR2 from the germline V gene are MNHEY and SVGAGI. V was pared by 5 bases and J by 4 bases, with 3 bases between. The CDR3 DNA is TGTGCCAGCAGTAAATACAATGAGCAGTTCTTC. This translates into CASSKYNEQFF.

This CDR3 reads CASSSWTGGITGNTIYF. CDR3 DNA: TGTGCCAGCAGCTCCTGGACAGGGGGCATAACTGGAAACACCATATATTTT. The rearrangement joins TRBV5-8 to TRBJ1-3; 11 nucleotides agree with TRBD1. Unmatched junction bases numbered 7, after V lost 3 bases and J lost 2 bases. CDR1 is SGHTS and CDR2 is YDEGEE in the germline V gene. The length of the CDR3 is 17 residues.

The rearrangement joins TRBV5-1 to TRBJ2-6; D unresolved. Germline assignment: CDR1 SGHRS and CDR2 YFSETQ. This CDR3 is 16 amino acids long. Trimming cost V 5 bases and J 2 bases, with 14 bases left between them. The CDR3 bases are TGCGCCAGCAGTTCGACGTCGGGCGCTGGGGCCAACGTCCTGACTTTC. Its protein is CASSSTSGAGANVLTF. Full variable domain (outside the CDR3, taken from reference TRBV5-1 and TRBJ2-6): KAGVTQTPRYLIKTRGQQVTLSCSPISGHRSVSWYQQTPGQGLQFLFEYFSETQRNKGNFPGRFSGRQFSNSRSEMNVSTLELGDSALYLCASSSTSGAGANVLTFGAGSRLTVL.